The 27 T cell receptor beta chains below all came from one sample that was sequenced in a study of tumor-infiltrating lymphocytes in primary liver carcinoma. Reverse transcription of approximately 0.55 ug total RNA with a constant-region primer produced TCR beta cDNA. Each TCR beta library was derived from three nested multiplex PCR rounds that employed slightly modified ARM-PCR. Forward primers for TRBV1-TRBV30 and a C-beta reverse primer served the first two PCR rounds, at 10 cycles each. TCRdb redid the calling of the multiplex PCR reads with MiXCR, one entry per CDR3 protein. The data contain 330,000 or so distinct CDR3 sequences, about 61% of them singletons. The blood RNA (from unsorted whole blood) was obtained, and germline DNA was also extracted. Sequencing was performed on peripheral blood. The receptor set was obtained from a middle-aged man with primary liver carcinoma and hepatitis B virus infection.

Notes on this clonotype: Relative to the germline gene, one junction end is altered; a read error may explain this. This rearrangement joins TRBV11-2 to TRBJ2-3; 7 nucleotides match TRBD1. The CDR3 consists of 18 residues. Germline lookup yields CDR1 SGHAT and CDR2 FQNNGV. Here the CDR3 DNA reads TGTGGCAGCAGCTTCGAGGGGGCGATCGTCCTCTCCACAGATACTCAGTATTTT. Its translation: CGSSFEGAIVLSTDTQYF.

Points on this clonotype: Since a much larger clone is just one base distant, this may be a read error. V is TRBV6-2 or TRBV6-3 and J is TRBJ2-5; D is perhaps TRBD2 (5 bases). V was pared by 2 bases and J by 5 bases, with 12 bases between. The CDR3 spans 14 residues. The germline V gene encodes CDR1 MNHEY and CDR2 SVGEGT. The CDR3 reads CASSYRPGMETQYF. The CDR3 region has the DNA TGTGCCAGCAGTTACCGCCCGGGAATGGAGACCCAGTACTTC.

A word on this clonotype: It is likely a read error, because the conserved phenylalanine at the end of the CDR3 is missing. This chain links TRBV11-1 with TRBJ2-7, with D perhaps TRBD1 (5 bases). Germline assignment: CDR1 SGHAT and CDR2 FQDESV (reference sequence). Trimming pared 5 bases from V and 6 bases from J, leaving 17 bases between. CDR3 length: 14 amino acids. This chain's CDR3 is CASSLWQGNGEQYL. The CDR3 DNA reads TGTGCCAGCAGCCTGTGGCAGGGCAACGGCGAGCAGTACCTC.

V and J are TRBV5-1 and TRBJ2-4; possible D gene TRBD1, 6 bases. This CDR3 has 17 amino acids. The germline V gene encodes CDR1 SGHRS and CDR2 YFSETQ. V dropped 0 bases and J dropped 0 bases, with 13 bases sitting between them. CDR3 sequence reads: CASSLEGQGLAKNIQYF. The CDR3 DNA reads TGCGCCAGCAGCTTGGAGGGGCAGGGGCTAGCCAAAAACATTCAGTACTTC.

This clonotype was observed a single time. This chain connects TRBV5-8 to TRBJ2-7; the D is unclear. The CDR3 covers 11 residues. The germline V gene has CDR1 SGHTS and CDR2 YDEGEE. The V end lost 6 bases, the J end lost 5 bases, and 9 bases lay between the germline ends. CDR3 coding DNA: TGTGCCAGCAACTTAATAAACGAGCAGTACTTC. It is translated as CASNLINEQYF.

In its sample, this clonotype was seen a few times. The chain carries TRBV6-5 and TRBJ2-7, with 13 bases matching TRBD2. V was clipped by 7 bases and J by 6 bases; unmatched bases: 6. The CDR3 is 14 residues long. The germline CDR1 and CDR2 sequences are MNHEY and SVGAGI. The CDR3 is CASMTGLAGVEQYF. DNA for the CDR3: TGTGCCAGCATGACCGGACTAGCGGGAGTCGAGCAGTACTTC.

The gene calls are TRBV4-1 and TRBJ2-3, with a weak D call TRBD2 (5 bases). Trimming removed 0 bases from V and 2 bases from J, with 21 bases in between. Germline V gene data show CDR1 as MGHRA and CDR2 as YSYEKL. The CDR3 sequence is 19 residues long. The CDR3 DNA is TGCGCCAGCAGCCAAGATTCTGGTAGAGGAGAGCGGAACACAGATACGCAGTATTTT. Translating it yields CASSQDSGRGERNTDTQYF.

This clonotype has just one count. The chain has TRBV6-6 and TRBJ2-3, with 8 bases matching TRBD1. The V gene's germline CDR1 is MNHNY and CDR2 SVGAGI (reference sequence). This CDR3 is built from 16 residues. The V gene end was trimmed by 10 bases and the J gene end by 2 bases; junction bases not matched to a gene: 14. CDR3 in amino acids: CATRPTDRGSTDTQYF. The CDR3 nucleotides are TGTGCCACTAGACCCACAGACAGGGGATCCACAGATACGCAGTATTTT.

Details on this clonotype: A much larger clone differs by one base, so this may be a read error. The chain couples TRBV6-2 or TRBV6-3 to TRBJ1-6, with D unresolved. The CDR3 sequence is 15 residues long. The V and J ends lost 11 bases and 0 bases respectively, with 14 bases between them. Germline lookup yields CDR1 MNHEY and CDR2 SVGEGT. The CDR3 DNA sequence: TGTGCCTCCGAGACTGGAAGCTCCTATAATTCACCCCTCCACTTT. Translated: CASETGSSYNSPLHF.

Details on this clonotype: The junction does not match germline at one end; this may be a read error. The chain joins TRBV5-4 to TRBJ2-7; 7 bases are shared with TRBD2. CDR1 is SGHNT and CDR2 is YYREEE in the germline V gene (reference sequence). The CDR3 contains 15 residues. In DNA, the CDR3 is TGTGTCAGCAGATATAAAGGGAGGGCTTCGGACGAGCAGTACTTC. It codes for CVSRYKGRASDEQYF.

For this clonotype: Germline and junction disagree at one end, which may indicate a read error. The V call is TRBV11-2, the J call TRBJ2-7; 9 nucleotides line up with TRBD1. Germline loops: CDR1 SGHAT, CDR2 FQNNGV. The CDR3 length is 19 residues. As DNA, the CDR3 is TGTGCCAGCAGCTGGCACTCGGGACAGGGTGTTCCGAGCTCCTACGAACAGTACTTC. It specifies CASSWHSGQGVPSSYEQYF.

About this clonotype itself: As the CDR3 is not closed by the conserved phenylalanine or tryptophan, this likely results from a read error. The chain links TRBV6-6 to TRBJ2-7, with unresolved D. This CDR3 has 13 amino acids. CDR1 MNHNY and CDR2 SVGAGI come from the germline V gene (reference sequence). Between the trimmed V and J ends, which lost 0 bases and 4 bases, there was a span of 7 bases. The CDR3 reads CASSYSTGYEQYL. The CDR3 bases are TGTGCCAGCAGTTACTCGACTGGGTACGAGCAGTACTTA.

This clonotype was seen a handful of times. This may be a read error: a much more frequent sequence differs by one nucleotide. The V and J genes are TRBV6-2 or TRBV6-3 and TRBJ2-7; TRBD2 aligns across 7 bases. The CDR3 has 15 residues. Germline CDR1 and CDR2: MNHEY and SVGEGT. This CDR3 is CTSSPLAGAPQEQYF. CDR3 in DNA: TGTACCAGCAGCCCTCTGGCGGGAGCCCCCCAGGAGCAGTACTTC.

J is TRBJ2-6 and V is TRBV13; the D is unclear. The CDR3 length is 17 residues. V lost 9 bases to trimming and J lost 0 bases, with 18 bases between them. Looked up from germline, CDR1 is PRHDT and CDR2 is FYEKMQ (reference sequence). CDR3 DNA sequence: TGTGCCAGTACCATTTACCTGGACGACTCTGGGGCCAACGTCCTGACTTTC. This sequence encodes CASTIYLDDSGANVLTF.

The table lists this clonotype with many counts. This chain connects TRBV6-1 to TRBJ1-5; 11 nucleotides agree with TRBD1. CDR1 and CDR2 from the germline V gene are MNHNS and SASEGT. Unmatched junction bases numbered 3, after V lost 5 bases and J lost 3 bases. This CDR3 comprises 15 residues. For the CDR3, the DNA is TGTGCCAGCAGTTGGACAGGGGGCTACAATCAGCCCCAGCATTTT. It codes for CASSWTGGYNQPQHF.

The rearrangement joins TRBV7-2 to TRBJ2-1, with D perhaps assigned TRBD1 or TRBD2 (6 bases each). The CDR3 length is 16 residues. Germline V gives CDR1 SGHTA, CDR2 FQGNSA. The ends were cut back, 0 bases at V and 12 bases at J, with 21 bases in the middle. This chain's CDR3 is CASSLAGLAGGGGQFF. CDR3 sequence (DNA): TGTGCCAGCAGCTTAGCGGGGCTAGCTGGAGGGGGTGGGCAGTTCTTC.

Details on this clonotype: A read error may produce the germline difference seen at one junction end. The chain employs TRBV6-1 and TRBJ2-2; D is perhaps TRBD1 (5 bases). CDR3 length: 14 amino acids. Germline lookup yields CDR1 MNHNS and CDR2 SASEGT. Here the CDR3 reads CASSTDTNTWELFF. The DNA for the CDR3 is TGTGCCAGTAGTACGGACACCAACACCTGGGAGCTGTTTTTT.

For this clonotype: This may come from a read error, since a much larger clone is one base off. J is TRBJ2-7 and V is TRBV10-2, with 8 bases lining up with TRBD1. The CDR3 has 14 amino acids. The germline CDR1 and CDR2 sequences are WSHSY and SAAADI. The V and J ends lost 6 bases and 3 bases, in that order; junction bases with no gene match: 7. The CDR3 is CASSEGQAHYEQYF. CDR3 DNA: TGCGCCAGCAGCGAGGGACAGGCCCACTACGAGCAGTACTTC.

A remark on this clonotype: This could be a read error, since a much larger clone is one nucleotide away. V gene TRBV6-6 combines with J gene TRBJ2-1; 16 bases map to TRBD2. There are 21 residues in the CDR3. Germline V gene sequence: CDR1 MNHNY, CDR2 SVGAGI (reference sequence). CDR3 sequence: CDSSYLSLGLAGGSSYNEQFF. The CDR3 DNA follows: TGTGACAGCAGTTACCTTTCCCTGGGACTAGCGGGAGGGAGTTCCTACAATGAGCAGTTCTTC.

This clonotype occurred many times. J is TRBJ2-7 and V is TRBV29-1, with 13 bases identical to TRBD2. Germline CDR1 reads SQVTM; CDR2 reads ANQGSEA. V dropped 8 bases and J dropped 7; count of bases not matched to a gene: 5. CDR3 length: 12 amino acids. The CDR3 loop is CSTRLAGGEQYF. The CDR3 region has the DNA TGCAGCACCAGACTAGCGGGAGGTGAGCAGTACTTC.

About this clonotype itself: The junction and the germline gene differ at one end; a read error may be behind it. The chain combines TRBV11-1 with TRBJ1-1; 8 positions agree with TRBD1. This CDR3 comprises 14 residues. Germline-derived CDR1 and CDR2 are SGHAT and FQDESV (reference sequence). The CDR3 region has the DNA TGTGCCAGGAGCTTGACAGGGGACAGTACTGTAGCTTTCTTT. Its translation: CARSLTGDSTVAFF.

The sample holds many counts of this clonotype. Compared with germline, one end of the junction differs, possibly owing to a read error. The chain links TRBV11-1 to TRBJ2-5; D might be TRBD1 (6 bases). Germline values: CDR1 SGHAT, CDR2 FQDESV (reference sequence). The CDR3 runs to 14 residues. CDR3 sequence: CASSLSTGQETQHF. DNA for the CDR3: TGTGCCAGCAGCTTATCTACAGGGCAAGAGACCCAGCACTTC.

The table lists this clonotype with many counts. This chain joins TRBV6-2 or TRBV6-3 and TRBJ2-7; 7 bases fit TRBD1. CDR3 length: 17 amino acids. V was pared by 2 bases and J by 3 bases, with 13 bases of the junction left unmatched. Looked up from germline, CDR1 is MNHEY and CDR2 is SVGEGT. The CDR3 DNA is TGTGCCAGCAGTTACGCGGCGACAGGGATTAACTTCTACGAGCAGTACTTC. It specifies CASSYAATGINFYEQYF.

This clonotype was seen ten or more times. This chain's CDR3 is CASSQEFTSQGYTF. The CDR3 DNA sequence: TGCGCCAGCAGCCAAGAGTTTACGTCCCAGGGCTACACCTTC. This sequence joins TRBV4-1 and TRBJ1-2; D gene unclear. Germline V gives CDR1 MGHRA, CDR2 YSYEKL. CDR3 length equals 14 residues. The V end was cut by 0 bases, the J end by 8 bases, with 13 bases between.

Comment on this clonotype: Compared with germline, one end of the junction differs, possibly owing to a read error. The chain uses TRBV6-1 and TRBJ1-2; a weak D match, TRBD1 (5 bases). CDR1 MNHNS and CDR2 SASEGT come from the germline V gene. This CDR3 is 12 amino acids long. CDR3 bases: TGTGCCATCAGTTACGTGGGGGAAGGCTACACCTTC. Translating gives CAISYVGEGYTF.

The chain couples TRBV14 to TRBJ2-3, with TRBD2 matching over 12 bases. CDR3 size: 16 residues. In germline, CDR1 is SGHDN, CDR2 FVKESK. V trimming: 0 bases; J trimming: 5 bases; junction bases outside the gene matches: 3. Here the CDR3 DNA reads TGTGCCAGCAGCCAAGAACTAGCGGGAGGTGGAGATACGCAGTATTTT. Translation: CASSQELAGGGDTQYF.

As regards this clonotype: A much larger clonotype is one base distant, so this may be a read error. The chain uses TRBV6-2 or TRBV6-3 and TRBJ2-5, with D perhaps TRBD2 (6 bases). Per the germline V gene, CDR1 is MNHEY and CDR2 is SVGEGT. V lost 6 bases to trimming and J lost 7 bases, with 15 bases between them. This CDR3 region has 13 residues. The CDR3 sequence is CASRETRVGTQYF. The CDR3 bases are TGTGCCAGCAGGGAGACTAGGGTGGGGACCCAGTACTTC.